This passage covers 22 T cell receptor beta chains from one sample sequenced in a study of CD8+CD57+ T cells in acquired aplastic anemia. According to the study, genomic DNA was the template for TCR beta VDJ and CDR3 profiling. MiXCR, run by TCRdb on the reads, gives a single entry per CDR3 protein. The sample has approximately 190,000 distinct CDR3 sequences; more than 45% are singletons. By flow cytometry, patients selected for sequencing had shown an expansion of CD8+CD57+ cells. The specimen sequenced was sorted CD4+, CD8+, or CD8+CD57+ T cells (not recorded which) from PBMCs. Every receptor here comes from a human donor with aplastic anemia.

The chain is built from TRBV19 and TRBJ1-1; maybe TRBD1 (5 bases). The CDR3 extends over 12 amino acids. The V and J ends lost 5 bases and 7 bases respectively, with 11 bases between them. Germline-derived CDR1 and CDR2 are LNHDA and SQIVND (reference sequence). The CDR3 bases are TGTGCCAGTAGTGAGGGGCGGGGTGAAGCTTTCTTT. Translating gives CASSEGRGEAFF.

This clonotype was seen repeatedly, ten times or more. The chain is built from TRBV5-1 and TRBJ2-1; TRBD1 matches at 7 bases. V was clipped by 6 bases and J by 5 bases; unmatched bases: 8. This CDR3 is built from 14 residues. Per germline, CDR1 SGHRS and CDR2 YFSETQ. In nucleotides, the CDR3 is TGCGCCAGCACTACCGGGACAGTCCACAATGAGCAGTTCTTC. It is translated as CASTTGTVHNEQFF.

At least ten counts were recorded for this clonotype. V is TRBV29-1 and J is TRBJ2-1; D ambiguous. V lost 6 bases to trimming and J lost 0 bases, with 9 bases between them. The CDR3 runs to 13 residues. Germline CDR1 is SQVTM and CDR2 is ANQGSEA. The DNA for the CDR3 is TGCAGCGTGGGTACGGTCTCCTACAATGAGCAGTTCTTC. It codes for CSVGTVSYNEQFF.

There are many counts of this clonotype. The chain employs TRBV5-1 and TRBJ1-1; D perhaps matches TRBD1 (5 bases). This CDR3 comprises 15 residues. With 0 bases removed from V and 2 bases from J, the gap between germline ends came to 11 bases. Germline V gene sequence: CDR1 SGHRS, CDR2 YFSETQ. The CDR3 nucleotides are TGCGCCAGCAGCTTGGGACAGTTTGGAAACACTGAAGCTTTCTTT. This codes for CASSLGQFGNTEAFF.

This clonotype was recorded many times. The V and J genes are TRBV5-1 and TRBJ1-2, with D tentatively TRBD1 (6 bases). Trimming removed 0 bases from V and 7 bases from J, with 13 bases in between. Germline V gene sequence: CDR1 SGHRS, CDR2 YFSETQ. The CDR3 covers 14 residues. The CDR3 DNA reads as TGCGCCAGCAGCTTGGATCAGGGGAGCGCTGGCTACACCTTC. Its translation: CASSLDQGSAGYTF. Filled out from reference TRBV5-1 and TRBJ1-2, the complete variable domain reads KAGVTQTPRYLIKTRGQQVTLSCSPISGHRSVSWYQQTPGQGLQFLFEYFSETQRNKGNFPGRFSGRQFSNSRSEMNVSTLELGDSALYLCASSLDQGSAGYTFGSGTRLTVV.

This clonotype has ten or more counts. CDR3 region: CASSLRGQIPPGANVLTF. CDR3 in DNA: TGTGCCAGCAGCTTGAGGGGACAGATCCCTCCTGGGGCCAACGTCCTGACTTTC. This rearrangement joins TRBV5-6 to TRBJ2-6; the match to TRBD1 covers 7 bases. CDR1 SGHDT and CDR2 YYEEEE come from the germline V gene. Germline trimming cut 1 base from V and 2 bases from J; bases unmatched to any gene: 9. This CDR3 region has 18 residues.

DNA of the CDR3: TGCAGTGCTAGAACGCCGACTAGCGGGAGGAGTGAGCAGTACTTC. Translated, it gives CSARTPTSGRSEQYF. The chain recombines TRBV20-1 with TRBJ2-7; 13 positions agree with TRBD2. Trimming cost V 2 bases and J 7 bases; bases outside gene matches: 8. This CDR3 has 15 residues. Germline V CDR1 and CDR2: DFQATT, SNEGSKA (reference sequence).

This clonotype was observed a handful of times. This rearrangement joins TRBV29-1 to TRBJ1-5, with D possibly being TRBD1 (5 bases). Germline V gives CDR1 SQVTM, CDR2 ANQGSEA. This CDR3 contains 12 residues. V was shortened by 5 bases and J by 5 bases, with 10 bases between the two germline ends. The CDR3 spells CSVSREYQPQHF. The CDR3 DNA sequence: TGCAGCGTTAGCAGGGAGTATCAGCCCCAGCATTTT.

The chain links TRBV12-3 or TRBV12-4 to TRBJ2-3; weak D call: TRBD2 (5 bases). V lost 5 bases to trimming and J lost 4 bases, with 13 bases between them. The CDR3 totals 14 residues. CDR3 residues: CASSVSAYSDTQYF. The CDR3 coding sequence is TGTGCCAGCAGTGTTAGCGCTTACTCAGATACGCAGTATTTT.

The sample holds many counts of this clonotype. The chain carries TRBV6-1 and TRBJ1-1; D is perhaps TRBD1 (5 bases). Germline lookup yields CDR1 MNHNS and CDR2 SASEGT. CDR3 length: 14 amino acids. Trimming took off 6 bases at V and 2 bases at J, with 13 bases between the two ends. This chain's CDR3 is CASRDWGYNTEAFF. In DNA form, the CDR3 reads TGTGCCAGCAGGGACTGGGGGTACAACACTGAAGCTTTCTTT.

This clonotype was seen ten or more times. This sequence joins TRBV7-2 and TRBJ2-7; D is ambiguous. The V and J ends lost 8 bases and 4 bases respectively, with 9 bases between them. CDR1 and CDR2 from the germline V gene are SGHTA and FQGNSA. There are 11 residues in the CDR3. DNA of the CDR3: TGTGCCAGCGGTACGGAATACGAGCAGTACTTC. As protein: CASGTEYEQYF. The entire variable domain, with the rest obtained from reference TRBV7-2 and TRBJ2-7, is as follows: GAGVSQSPSNKVTEKGKDVELRCDPISGHTALYWYRQSLGQGLEFLIYFQGNSAPDKSGLPSDRFSAERTGGSVSTLTIQRTQQEDSAVYLCASGTEYEQYFGPGTRLTVT.

In DNA form, the CDR3 reads TGTGCCAGCAGCACCAAAGCCGAGGGGATCTACGAGCAGTACTTC. Translation: CASSTKAEGIYEQYF. This chain links TRBV7-2 with TRBJ2-7, with D perhaps given as TRBD1 or TRBD2 (5 bases each). V was shortened by 5 bases and J by 3 bases, with 17 bases between the two germline ends. The CDR3 runs to 15 residues. Per the germline V gene, CDR1 is SGHTA and CDR2 is FQGNSA.

There are a few counts of this clonotype. This sequence joins TRBV7-6 and TRBJ2-3, with TRBD2 matching over 7 bases. The CDR3 spans 16 residues. Trimming removed 5 bases from V and 4 bases from J; junction bases left unmatched: 12. Germline CDR1 SGHVS, CDR2 FNYEAQ. Here the CDR3 DNA reads TGTGCCAGCAGCCAACTGGGGAGGGCCGGGGCAGATACGCAGTATTTT. It translates to CASSQLGRAGADTQYF.

This clonotype was recorded at least ten times. This chain links TRBV19 with TRBJ2-7; 9 nucleotides line up with TRBD2. Looked up from germline, CDR1 is LNHDA and CDR2 is SQIVND (reference sequence). After removal of 5 bases from V and 0 bases from J, the junction contained 17 bases not matched to a gene. CDR3 size: 19 residues. The CDR3 DNA follows: TGTGCCAGTAGTCTTTCTGGGACTAGCTCTTCAAGGAGCTCCTACGAGCAGTACTTC. Protein sequence: CASSLSGTSSSRSSYEQYF.

In its sample, this clonotype was seen many times. The chain employs TRBV19 and TRBJ1-5; a possible D gene is TRBD1 (5 bases). Germline V gene sequence: CDR1 LNHDA, CDR2 SQIVND (reference sequence). This CDR3 is built from 14 residues. V lost 1 base and J 7 bases, leaving 11 bases between the germline ends. The CDR3 reads CASSIVPGPQPQHF. The CDR3 region has the DNA TGTGCCAGTAGTATAGTGCCAGGGCCGCAGCCCCAGCATTTT.

This clonotype was counted ten times or more. The chain has TRBV9 and TRBJ2-7; 11 bases match TRBD2. Germline loops: CDR1 SGDLS, CDR2 YYNGEE. CDR3 size: 13 residues. V lost 7 bases, J lost 3 bases, and 3 bases stayed unmatched. CDR3 nucleotides: TGTGCCAGCGGCGGGACTAGCGGCTACGAGCAGTACTTC. It translates to CASGGTSGYEQYF.

At least ten counts were recorded for this clonotype. J is TRBJ2-1 and V is TRBV24-1, with 8 bases that match TRBD2. V gave up 4 bases and J gave up 9 bases; unmatched junction bases: 13. Germline V gives CDR1 KGHDR, CDR2 SFDVKD. This CDR3 is 16 amino acids long. The CDR3 region has the DNA TGTGCCACCAGTGACCCAACTAGCGGACCGTCCCCTGAGCAGTTCTTC. This encodes CATSDPTSGPSPEQFF.

The chain employs TRBV7-3 and TRBJ2-5; 7 bases are a match to TRBD1. V shed 4 bases and J 1 base; nucleotides not matched to a gene: 3. Germline V gene data show CDR1 as SGHTA and CDR2 as FQGTGA. The CDR3 is 14 residues long. CDR3 loop: CASSSGQVQETQYF. CDR3 coding DNA: TGTGCCAGCAGCTCCGGACAGGTCCAAGAGACCCAGTACTTC.

This clonotype was recorded many times. The J gene is TRBJ2-5, the V gene TRBV2; 7 nucleotides align to TRBD1. The germline V gene has CDR1 SNHLY and CDR2 FYNNEI. This CDR3 is built from 14 residues. The J segment lost 4 bases and the V segment lost 4 bases, leaving 6 bases of the junction unmatched. The DNA of the CDR3 is TGTGCCAGCAGTGGCAACAGGGGTCGAGAGACCCAGTACTTC. This encodes CASSGNRGRETQYF. The full variable domain, rest sourced from reference TRBV2 and TRBJ2-5, is EPEVTQTPSHQVTQMGQEVILRCVPISNHLYFYWYRQILGQKVEFLVSFYNNEISEKSEIFDDQFSVERPDGSNFTLKIRSTKLEDSAMYFCASSGNRGRETQYFGPGTRLLVL.

In DNA form, the CDR3 reads TGCAGCGTAAGGACAGGATCGAACACCGGGGAGCTGTTTTTT. This encodes CSVRTGSNTGELFF. The chain couples TRBV29-1 to TRBJ2-2; 7 bases map to TRBD1. CDR3 length: 14 amino acids. CDR1 is SQVTM and CDR2 is ANQGSEA in the germline V gene. J was trimmed by 0 bases and V by 6 bases; bases with no gene match: 4.

This chain links TRBV24-1 with TRBJ1-1; 8 nucleotides match TRBD1. Germline V gives CDR1 KGHDR, CDR2 SFDVKD. The ends lost 7 bases at V and 4 bases at J; junction bases unmatched: 4. The CDR3 sequence is 13 residues long. The CDR3 loop reads CATRQGASTEAFF. The CDR3 nucleotides are TGTGCCACCAGGCAGGGGGCAAGCACTGAAGCTTTCTTT.

This clonotype showed up many times. The rearrangement uses TRBV2 and TRBJ2-2; D not certain. Germline CDR1 SNHLY, CDR2 FYNNEI. The V end lost 2 bases, the J end lost 3 bases, and 7 bases lay between the germline ends. This CDR3 region has 14 residues. The CDR3 nucleotides read TGTGCCAGCAGTGAACTCCAAGACACCGGGGAGCTGTTTTTT. Amino acid sequence: CASSELQDTGELFF.